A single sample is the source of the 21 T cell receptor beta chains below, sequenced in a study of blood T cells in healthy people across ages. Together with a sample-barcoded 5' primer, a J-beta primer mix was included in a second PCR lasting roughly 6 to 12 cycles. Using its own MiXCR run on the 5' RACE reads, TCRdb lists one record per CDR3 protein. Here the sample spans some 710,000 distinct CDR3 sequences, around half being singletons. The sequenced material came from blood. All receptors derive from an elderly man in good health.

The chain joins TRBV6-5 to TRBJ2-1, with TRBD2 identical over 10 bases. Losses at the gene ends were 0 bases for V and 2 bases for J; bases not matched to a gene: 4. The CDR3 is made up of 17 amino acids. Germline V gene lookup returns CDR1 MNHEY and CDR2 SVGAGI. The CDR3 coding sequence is TGTGCCAGCAGTTACTCTACCCTAGCGGGAGCCTACAATGAGCAGTTCTTC. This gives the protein CASSYSTLAGAYNEQFF.

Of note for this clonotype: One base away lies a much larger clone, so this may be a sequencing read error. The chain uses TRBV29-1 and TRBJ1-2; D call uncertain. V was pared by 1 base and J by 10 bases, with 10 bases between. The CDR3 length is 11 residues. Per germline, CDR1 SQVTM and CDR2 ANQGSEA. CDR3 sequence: CSVEVGGDYTF. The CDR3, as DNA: TGCAGCGTTGAAGTAGGCGGGGACTACACCTTC.

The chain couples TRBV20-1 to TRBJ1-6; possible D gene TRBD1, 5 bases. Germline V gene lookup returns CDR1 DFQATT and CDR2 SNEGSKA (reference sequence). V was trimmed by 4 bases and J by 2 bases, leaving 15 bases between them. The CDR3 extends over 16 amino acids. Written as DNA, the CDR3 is TGCAGTGCTAAAGATAGGAAGGGACCCTATAATTCACCCCTCCACTTT. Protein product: CSAKDRKGPYNSPLHF.

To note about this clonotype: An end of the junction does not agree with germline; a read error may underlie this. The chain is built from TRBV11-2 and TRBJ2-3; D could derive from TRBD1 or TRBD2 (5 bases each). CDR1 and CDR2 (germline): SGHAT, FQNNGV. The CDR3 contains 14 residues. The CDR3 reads CVSSPGLGRGTQYF. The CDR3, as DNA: TGTGTCAGCAGCCCAGGTCTGGGACGGGGTACGCAGTATTTT. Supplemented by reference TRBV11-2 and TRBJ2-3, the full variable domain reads EAGVAQSPRYKIIEKRQSVAFWCNPISGHATLYWYQQILGQGPKLLIQFQNNGVVDDSQLPKDRFSAERLKGVDSTLKIQPAKLEDSAVYLCVSSPGLGRGTQYFGPGTRLTVL.

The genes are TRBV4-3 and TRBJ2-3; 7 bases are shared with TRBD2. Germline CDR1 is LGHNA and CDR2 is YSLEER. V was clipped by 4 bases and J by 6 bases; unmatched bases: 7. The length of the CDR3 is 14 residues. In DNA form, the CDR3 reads TGCGCCAGCAGCCCCGCGTGGGGGGGGGATACGCAGTATTTT. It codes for CASSPAWGGDTQYF.

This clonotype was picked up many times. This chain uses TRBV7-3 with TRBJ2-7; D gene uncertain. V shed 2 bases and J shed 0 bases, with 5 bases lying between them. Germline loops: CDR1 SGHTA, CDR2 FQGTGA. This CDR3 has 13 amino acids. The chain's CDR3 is CASSLGDSYEQYF. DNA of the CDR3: TGTGCCAGCAGCTTAGGGGACTCCTACGAGCAGTACTTC.

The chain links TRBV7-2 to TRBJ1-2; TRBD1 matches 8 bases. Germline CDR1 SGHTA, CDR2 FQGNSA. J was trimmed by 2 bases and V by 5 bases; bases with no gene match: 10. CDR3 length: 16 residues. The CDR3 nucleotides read TGTGCCAGCAGCCAAGTTGCGGGACAGGAAAACTATGGCTACACCTTC. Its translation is CASSQVAGQENYGYTF.

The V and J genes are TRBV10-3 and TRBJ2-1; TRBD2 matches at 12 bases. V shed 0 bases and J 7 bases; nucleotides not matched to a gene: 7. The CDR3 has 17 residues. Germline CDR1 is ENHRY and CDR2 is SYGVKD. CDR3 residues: CAISESLGTSGRNEQFF. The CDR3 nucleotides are TGTGCCATCAGTGAGTCGTTGGGGACTAGCGGGCGAAATGAGCAGTTCTTC.

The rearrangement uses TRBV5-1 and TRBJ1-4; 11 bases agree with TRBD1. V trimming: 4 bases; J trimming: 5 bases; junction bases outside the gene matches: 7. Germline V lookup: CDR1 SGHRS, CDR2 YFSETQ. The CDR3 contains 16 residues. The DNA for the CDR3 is TGCGCCAGCAGCACCGGGACAGGGGGACGGAATGAAAAACTGTTTTTT. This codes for CASSTGTGGRNEKLFF.

CDR3 DNA: TGTGCCAGCAGCCAAGAAATAAACAGGGGGAGGAACATTCAGTACTTC. Residues: CASSQEINRGRNIQYF. The V gene is TRBV14, the J gene TRBJ2-7; 8 bases line up with TRBD1. The end of the DNA fits TRBJ2-4 better, so the J call may be wrong. Germline assignment: CDR1 SGHDN and CDR2 FVKESK. The CDR3 spans 16 residues.

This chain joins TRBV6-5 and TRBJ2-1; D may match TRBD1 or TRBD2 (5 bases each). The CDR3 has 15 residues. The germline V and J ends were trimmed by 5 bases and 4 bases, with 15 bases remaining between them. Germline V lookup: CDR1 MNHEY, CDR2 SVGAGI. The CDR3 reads CASSTAGALYNEQFF. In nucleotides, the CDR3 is TGTGCCAGCAGTACTGCCGGGGCCCTATACAATGAGCAGTTCTTC.

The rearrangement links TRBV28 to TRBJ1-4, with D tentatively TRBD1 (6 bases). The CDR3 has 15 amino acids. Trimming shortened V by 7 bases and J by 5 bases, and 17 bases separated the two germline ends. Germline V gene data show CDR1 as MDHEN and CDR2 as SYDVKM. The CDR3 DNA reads TGTGCCAGCAATACAGGGCAGCCACTGAATGAAAAACTGTTTTTT. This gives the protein CASNTGQPLNEKLFF. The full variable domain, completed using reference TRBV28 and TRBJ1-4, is DVKVTQSSRYLVKRTGEKVFLECVQDMDHENMFWYRQDPGLGLRLIYFSYDVKMKEKGDIPEGYSVSREKKERFSLILESASTNQTSMYLCASNTGQPLNEKLFFGSGTQLSVL.

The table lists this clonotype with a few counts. The CDR3 bases are TGCGCCAGCAGCGCGACGTTCGTAGCGGCTAGCACAGATACGCAGTATTTT. Its translation is CASSATFVAASTDTQYF. The V and J genes are TRBV5-1 and TRBJ2-3; TRBD2 might be the D (6 bases). The CDR3 has 17 amino acids. Germline V gene sequence: CDR1 SGHRS, CDR2 YFSETQ. V lost 4 bases and J 0 bases, leaving 18 bases between the germline ends. The variable domain in full, with the rest retrieved from reference TRBV5-1 and TRBJ2-3, is KAGVTQTPRYLIKTRGQQVTLSCSPISGHRSVSWYQQTPGQGLQFLFEYFSETQRNKGNFPGRFSGRQFSNSRSEMNVSTLELGDSALYLCASSATFVAASTDTQYFGPGTRLTVL.

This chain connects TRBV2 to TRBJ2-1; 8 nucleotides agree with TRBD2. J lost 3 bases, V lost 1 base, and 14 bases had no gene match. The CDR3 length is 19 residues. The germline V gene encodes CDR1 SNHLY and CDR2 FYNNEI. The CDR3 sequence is CASSEGWSLSGMGYNEQFF. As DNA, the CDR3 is TGTGCCAGCAGTGAAGGTTGGTCCCTTAGCGGGATGGGCTACAATGAGCAGTTCTTC.

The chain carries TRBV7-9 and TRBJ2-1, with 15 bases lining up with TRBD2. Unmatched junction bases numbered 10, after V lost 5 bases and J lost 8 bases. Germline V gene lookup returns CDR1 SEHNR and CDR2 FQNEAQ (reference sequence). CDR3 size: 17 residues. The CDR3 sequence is CASSPRGLAGGGHEQFF. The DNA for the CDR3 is TGTGCCAGCAGCCCGAGGGGACTAGCGGGAGGAGGGCATGAGCAGTTCTTC. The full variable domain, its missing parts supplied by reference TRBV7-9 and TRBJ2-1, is DTGVSQNPRHKITKRGQNVTFRCDPISEHNRLYWYRQTLGQGPEFLTYFQNEAQLEKSRLLSDRFSAERPKGSFSTLEIQRTEQGDSAMYLCASSPRGLAGGGHEQFFGPGTRLTVL.

In nucleotides, the CDR3 is TGTGCCAGCAGTGAATCGCCGGGGGACGTCTACGAGCAGTACTTC. Protein product: CASSESPGDVYEQYF. The chain uses TRBV6-1 and TRBJ2-7; a possible D gene is TRBD2 (6 bases). The V gene's germline CDR1 is MNHNS and CDR2 SASEGT. Trimming stripped 2 bases from V and 3 bases from J, with 14 bases between. The CDR3 consists of 15 residues.

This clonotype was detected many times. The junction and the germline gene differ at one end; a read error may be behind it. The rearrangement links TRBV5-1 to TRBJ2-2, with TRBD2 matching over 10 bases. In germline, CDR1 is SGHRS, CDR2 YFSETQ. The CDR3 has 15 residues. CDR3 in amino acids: CASSLAGANTGELFF. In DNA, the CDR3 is TGTGCCAGCAGTCTAGCGGGGGCGAACACCGGGGAGCTGTTTTTT.

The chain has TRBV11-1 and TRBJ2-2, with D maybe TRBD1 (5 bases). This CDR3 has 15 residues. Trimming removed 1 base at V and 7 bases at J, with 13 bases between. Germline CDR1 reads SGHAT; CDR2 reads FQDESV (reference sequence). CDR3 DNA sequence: TGTGCCAGCAGCTTAGTAGGGGCCAACGGCGGGGAGCTGTTTTTT. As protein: CASSLVGANGGELFF.

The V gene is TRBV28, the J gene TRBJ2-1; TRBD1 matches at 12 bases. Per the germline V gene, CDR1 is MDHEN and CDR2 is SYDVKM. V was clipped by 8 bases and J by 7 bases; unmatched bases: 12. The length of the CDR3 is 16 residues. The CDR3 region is CASFRLGQGARNEQFF. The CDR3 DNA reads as TGTGCCAGCTTCCGCCTGGGACAGGGGGCAAGGAATGAGCAGTTCTTC.

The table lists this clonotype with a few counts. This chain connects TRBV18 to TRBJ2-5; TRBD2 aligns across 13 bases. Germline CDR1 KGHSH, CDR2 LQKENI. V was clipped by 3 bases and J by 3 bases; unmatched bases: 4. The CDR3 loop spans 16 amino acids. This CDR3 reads CASSPGTSGIEETQYF. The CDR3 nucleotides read TGTGCCAGCTCACCGGGGACTAGCGGGATAGAAGAGACCCAGTACTTC.

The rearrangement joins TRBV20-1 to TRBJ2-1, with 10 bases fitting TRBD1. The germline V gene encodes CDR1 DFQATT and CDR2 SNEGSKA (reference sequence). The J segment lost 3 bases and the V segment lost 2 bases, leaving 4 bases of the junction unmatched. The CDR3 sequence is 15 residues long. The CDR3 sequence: CSARIGQGDYNEQFF. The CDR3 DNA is TGCAGTGCTAGAATCGGACAGGGGGACTACAATGAGCAGTTCTTC.